This T cell receptor beta chain is drawn from a study of shared clonotypes between healthy human individuals. Background on the study: Aged between 18 and 49, the donors were a couple of women and a few men.

Authors' data handling: ImmunoSEQ supplied junction-only sequences lacking quality scores, so filtering was different. The repertoire was sequenced with immunoSEQ multiplex PCR; TCRdb's copy has only in-frame clones and lacks some. V and J calls plus clone size are reproduced from that table; the DNA served to infer D and trimming. This sample has about 1,800,000 clones, with less than 95% found just once. Naive CD8 cells lacked CD45RO and underwent positive selection for CCR7, leaving out terminally differentiated effector memory CD45RA+ cells. Findings of the study overall: Clonotype sharing among donors, it was expected, would be affected by sequencing depth.

About this clone itself: Antigen specificity is unknown.

The CDR3 loop spans 16 amino acids. Between the trimmed V and J ends, which lost 2 bases and 2 bases, there was a span of 16 bases. CDR1 and CDR2 (germline): MNHNY, SVGAGI (reference sequence). This TCR came from a man aged 18 to 29 in good health. The V and J genes are TRBV6-6 and TRBJ2-7; no clear D gene. Material: naive CD8+ T cells sorted from blood. The CDR3 nucleotides are TGTGCCAGCAGTTACCCGGCCGGATCTTATACCTACGAGCAGTACTTC. Translating gives CASSYPAGSYTYEQYF.